Following are 27 T cell receptor beta chains from one sample sequenced in a study of Ad26.COV2.S vaccination and SARS-CoV-2 variants. Sequencing used immunoSEQ multiplex PCR; TCRdb keeps in-frame clones, though not all of them. The sample has more than 300,000 clones, around nine tenths seen once; the top ten hold around 4.5%. Treatment: over 15 received Ad26.COV2.S at low or high dose, single or two shots; several received placebo; per-sample allocation not given. The samples date from day 63 after the first vaccine or placebo injection. The sample in question was peripheral blood, obtained in a trial of Ad26.COV2.S vaccine versus placebo. The receptors were gathered from a person aged 18-60 years who received the Ad26.COV2.S COVID-19 vaccine or a placebo.

The CDR3 sequence is CASRVESYEQYF. For the CDR3, the DNA is TGTGCCAGCAGAGTAGAGTCCTACGAGCAGTACTTC. The V and J genes are TRBV2 and TRBJ2-7; D is unclear. CDR3 length: 12 residues. The V and J ends lost 6 bases and 1 base respectively, with 7 bases between them. Germline CDR1 and CDR2: SNHLY and FYNNEI.

The chain joins TRBV7-2 to TRBJ2-1; the match to TRBD2 covers 8 bases. V was clipped by 1 base and J by 5 bases; unmatched bases: 4. The CDR3 is 15 residues long. The V gene's germline CDR1 is SGHTA and CDR2 FQGNSA. The CDR3 sequence is CASSLGGRSNNEQFF. CDR3 sequence (DNA): TGTGCCAGCAGCTTAGGCGGGAGGAGCAACAATGAGCAGTTCTTC.

The CDR3, as DNA: TGTGCCAGCAGCTTAGGACAGCGCACAGATACGCAGTATTTT. Its translation is CASSLGQRTDTQYF. This chain links TRBV7-2 with TRBJ2-3; tentatively, D is TRBD1 (5 bases). The CDR3 runs to 14 residues. CDR1 and CDR2 (germline): SGHTA, FQGNSA. The V and J ends lost 1 base and 1 base respectively, with 6 bases between them.

This sequence joins TRBV24-1 and TRBJ1-2; TRBD1 is a possible D gene (5 bases). The CDR3 has 16 amino acids. The V and J ends lost 9 bases and 1 base respectively, with 20 bases between them. Germline V CDR1 and CDR2: KGHDR, SFDVKD. CDR3 in DNA: TGTGCCACCGGTAGAGAGAGGGGCGCTTATAACTATGGCTACACCTTC. It is translated as CATGRERGAYNYGYTF.

There are a few counts of this clone. V is TRBV4-3 and J is TRBJ1-5; TRBD1 is a possible D gene (6 bases). V lost 3 bases, J lost 5 bases, and 14 bases lay in between. This CDR3 has 15 amino acids. Looked up from germline, CDR1 is LGHNA and CDR2 is YSLEER. CDR3 loop: CASSHKTGFDQPQHF. CDR3 DNA sequence: TGCGCCAGCAGCCACAAAACAGGGTTCGATCAGCCCCAGCATTTT.

J is TRBJ1-2 and V is TRBV4-1, with unresolved D. The CDR3 consists of 17 residues. V was cut by 1 base and J by 0 bases, with 15 bases left in between. Germline CDR1 MGHRA, CDR2 YSYEKL. DNA for the CDR3: TGCGCCAGCAGCCAAGTGGCTTCGGACGGATCTAACTATGGCTACACCTTC. It is translated as CASSQVASDGSNYGYTF.

The genes are TRBV5-1 and TRBJ2-1; 8 bases are a match to TRBD1. Germline-derived CDR1 and CDR2 are SGHRS and YFSETQ. This CDR3 comprises 17 residues. The trim removed 0 bases at V and 5 bases at J, leaving 10 bases unmatched. CDR3 nucleotide sequence: TGCGCCAGCAGCTTGGCGATCCGGGACAGGTTCAACAATGAGCAGTTCTTC. Its protein product is CASSLAIRDRFNNEQFF. The complete variable domain, with remaining parts taken from reference TRBV5-1 and TRBJ2-1, reads KAGVTQTPRYLIKTRGQQVTLSCSPISGHRSVSWYQQTPGQGLQFLFEYFSETQRNKGNFPGRFSGRQFSNSRSEMNVSTLELGDSALYLCASSLAIRDRFNNEQFFGPGTRLTVL.

The chain employs TRBV27 and TRBJ2-4; tentatively, D is TRBD2 (5 bases). The CDR3 totals 17 residues. The germline V gene has CDR1 MNHEY and CDR2 SMNVEV (reference sequence). Trimming removed 5 bases at V and 1 base at J, with 18 bases between. The CDR3 reads CASSQTPGETAKNIQYF. CDR3 coding DNA: TGTGCCAGCAGTCAGACGCCCGGGGAAACGGCCAAAAACATTCAGTACTTC.

The rearrangement uses TRBV30 and TRBJ2-7, with a possible D match to TRBD2 (6 bases). Per germline, CDR1 GTSNPN and CDR2 SVGIG (reference sequence). CDR3 length equals 15 residues. V lost 1 base and J 4 bases, leaving 17 bases between the germline ends. DNA for the CDR3: TGTGCCTGGAGTGACGGAGGGTGGGCCGGGTACGAGCAGTACTTC. It yields the protein CAWSDGGWAGYEQYF. The variable domain in full, completed from reference TRBV30 and TRBJ2-7, reads SQTIHQWPATLVQPVGSPLSLECTVEGTSNPNLYWYRQAAGRGLQLLFYSVGIGQISSEVPQNLSASRPQDRQFILSSKKLLLSDSGFYLCAWSDGGWAGYEQYFGPGTRLTVT.

The CDR3 loop is CAWSLGVGRETQYF. The CDR3 DNA follows: TGTGCCTGGAGTTTAGGGGTTGGACGAGAGACCCAGTACTTC. The V and J genes are TRBV30 and TRBJ2-5; D might be TRBD1 (5 bases). Trimming cost V 2 bases and J 4 bases, with 14 bases left between them. This CDR3 has 14 residues. Per the germline V gene, CDR1 is GTSNPN and CDR2 is SVGIG (reference sequence).

This chain links TRBV3-1 (or the pseudogene TRBV3-2) with TRBJ1-2; 9 bases fit TRBD1. The germline CDR1 and CDR2 sequences are LGHDT and YNNKEL (reference sequence). V trimming: 6 bases; J trimming: 6 bases; junction bases outside the gene matches: 5. The CDR3 runs 13 residues. The CDR3 protein is CASSQQGANGYTF. CDR3 DNA: TGTGCCAGCAGTCAACAGGGGGCTAATGGCTACACCTTC.

This chain links TRBV7-9 with TRBJ2-3; D might be TRBD1 (6 bases). The CDR3 has 16 amino acids. The V end was cut by 5 bases, the J end by 2 bases, with 17 bases between. Germline CDR1 and CDR2: SEHNR and FQNEAQ (reference sequence). CDR3 coding DNA: TGTGCCAGCAGCCTTCTCGTGGACAGCTCCACAGATACGCAGTATTTT. Its protein product is CASSLLVDSSTDTQYF.

This chain uses TRBV3-1 (or the pseudogene TRBV3-2) with TRBJ1-5, with D maybe TRBD1 (5 bases). The CDR3 covers 23 residues. Germline V lookup: CDR1 LGHDT, CDR2 YNNKEL (reference sequence). Trimming removed 2 bases from V and 4 bases from J, with 36 bases in between. CDR3 sequence: CASSQWGVSSRFIYTLPNQPQHF. Here the CDR3 DNA reads TGTGCCAGCAGCCAATGGGGGGTCAGTTCAAGATTCATCTATACTCTTCCTAATCAGCCCCAGCATTTT.

A remark on this clone: Compared with germline, one end of the junction differs, possibly owing to a read error. This chain uses TRBV24-1 with TRBJ2-7; TRBD1 matches 9 bases. CDR3 size: 14 residues. Germline lookup yields CDR1 KGHDR and CDR2 SFDVKD. In DNA, the CDR3 is TGTGCCACCAGTGGTTTGGACAGGGGAGGCGAGCAGTACTTC. It is translated as CATSGLDRGGEQYF.

This chain connects TRBV9 to TRBJ1-1; D gene uncertain. The germline V gene encodes CDR1 SGDLS and CDR2 YYNGEE. V was shortened by 4 bases and J by 0 bases, with 7 bases between the two germline ends. This CDR3 spans 13 amino acids. Written as DNA, the CDR3 is TGTGCCAGCAGCCCCGACATGAACACTGAAGCTTTCTTT. Translating it yields CASSPDMNTEAFF.

This clone was seen a few times. This chain links TRBV5-1 with TRBJ1-2; 7 bases are a match to TRBD1. The CDR3 is made up of 13 amino acids. The V gene end was trimmed by 3 bases and the J gene end by 4 bases; junction bases not matched to a gene: 3. Germline-derived CDR1 and CDR2 are SGHRS and YFSETQ. CDR3 sequence: CASSSGQSYGYTF. Here the CDR3 DNA reads TGCGCCAGCAGCTCGGGACAGAGCTATGGCTACACCTTC.

This clone showed up just once. The rearrangement uses TRBV7-6 and TRBJ2-6, with 10 bases that match TRBD2. The germline V gene encodes CDR1 SGHVS and CDR2 FNYEAQ. With V trimmed by 2 bases and J by 0 bases, 4 bases remained unmatched. This CDR3 is 18 amino acids long. CDR3 DNA sequence: TGTGCCAGCAGCTTAAGCGGGGGGGGCCCCTCTGGGGCCAACGTCCTGACTTTC. Amino acids: CASSLSGGGPSGANVLTF.

This rearrangement joins TRBV10-3 to TRBJ1-1, with D unclear. The V gene's germline CDR1 is ENHRY and CDR2 SYGVKD. CDR3 length equals 15 residues. V lost 0 bases and J lost 4, with 12 bases in between. The CDR3 is CAISESSEGGTEAFF. The CDR3 DNA follows: TGTGCCATCAGTGAGTCCTCCGAAGGAGGCACTGAAGCTTTCTTT.

The table lists this clone with a few counts. The gene calls are TRBV4-2 and TRBJ1-6, with D uncertain. The CDR3 has 16 amino acids. The germline CDR1 and CDR2 sequences are LGHNA and YNFKEQ. The germline V and J ends were trimmed by 0 bases and 7 bases, with 13 bases remaining between them. The CDR3 DNA is TGTGCCAGCAGCCAAGATTTTGCGGGAAGGAATTCACCCCTCCACTTT. It is translated as CASSQDFAGRNSPLHF.

With regard to this clone: Within the sample, other DNA sequences also encode this same CDR3. The V and J genes are TRBV3-1 (or the pseudogene TRBV3-2) and TRBJ2-5; 7 bases fit TRBD2. The V gene's germline CDR1 is LGHDT and CDR2 YNNKEL (reference sequence). The junction had 2 bases not matched to a gene; V was cut back by 1 base and J by 3 bases. This CDR3 spans 14 amino acids. CDR3 bases: TGTGCCAGCAGCCAAGGGCTAGCGGAAGAGACCCAGTACTTC. It codes for CASSQGLAEETQYF.

The CDR3 bases are TGTGCCACCAGCAGAGTTCCCGGGGGATCCTACGAGCAGTACTTC. Encoded protein: CATSRVPGGSYEQYF. This sequence joins TRBV15 and TRBJ2-7; a weak D match, TRBD2 (6 bases). Germline values: CDR1 LNHNV, CDR2 YYDKDF (reference sequence). Between the trimmed V and J ends, which lost 1 base and 1 base, there was a span of 11 bases. This CDR3 contains 15 residues.

The J gene is TRBJ1-1, the V gene TRBV12-3 or TRBV12-4; 7 bases agree with TRBD1. V trimming: 6 bases; J trimming: 9 bases; junction bases outside the gene matches: 7. This CDR3 region has 12 residues. This chain's CDR3 is CASSPGQLKAFF. The CDR3 nucleotides read TGTGCCAGCAGCCCGGGACAGCTCAAAGCTTTCTTT.

As regards this clone: Other DNA sequences from this sample encode an identical CDR3 as well. The CDR3 here is CASSLDPGRTEAFF. The DNA for the CDR3 is TGCGCCAGCAGCTTGGATCCGGGCAGAACTGAAGCTTTCTTT. The chain employs TRBV5-1 and TRBJ1-1; D not resolved. From germline, CDR1 is SGHRS and CDR2 YFSETQ. CDR3 length: 14 residues. V lost 0 bases, J lost 5 bases, and 11 bases lay in between.

J is TRBJ2-2 and V is TRBV7-9, with 9 bases aligning to TRBD2. Germline V gives CDR1 SEHNR, CDR2 FQNEAQ (reference sequence). CDR3 length equals 16 residues. V lost 2 bases to trimming and J lost 6 bases; unmatched junction nucleotides: 7. In DNA form, the CDR3 reads TGTGCCAGCAGCTTATTTGCTAGCGGGGTCGCCGGGGAGCTGTTTTTT. It encodes CASSLFASGVAGELFF. The full variable domain, its missing parts supplied by reference TRBV7-9 and TRBJ2-2, is DTGVSQNPRHKITKRGQNVTFRCDPISEHNRLYWYRQTLGQGPEFLTYFQNEAQLEKSRLLSDRFSAERPKGSFSTLEIQRTEQGDSAMYLCASSLFASGVAGELFFGEGSRLTVL.

This chain joins TRBV15 and TRBJ1-1; D not certain. Trimming took off 1 base at V and 7 bases at J, with 10 bases between the two ends. The CDR3 is 13 residues long. The germline V gene encodes CDR1 LNHNV and CDR2 YYDKDF (reference sequence). CDR3 nucleotide sequence: TGTGCCACCAGCAGAGCGTATAGTGTTGAAGCTTTCTTT. It encodes CATSRAYSVEAFF.

The genes are TRBV6-5 and TRBJ1-5; D is undetermined. This CDR3 has 13 amino acids. V lost 5 bases to trimming and J lost 1 base, with 6 bases between them. Looked up from germline, CDR1 is MNHEY and CDR2 is SVGAGI. CDR3 bases: TGTGCCAGCAGTCGACAAAGCAATCAGCCCCAGCATTTT. It is translated as CASSRQSNQPQHF.

The J gene is TRBJ1-1, the V gene TRBV7-9, with TRBD1 identical over 12 bases. Germline-derived CDR1 and CDR2 are SEHNR and FQNEAQ (reference sequence). The CDR3 totals 18 residues. The V segment lost 6 bases and the J segment 0 bases; nucleotides outside the gene matches: 11. The CDR3 nucleotides read TGTGCCAGCAGGGATACCATGGGACAGGGGGCAGTGAACACTGAAGCTTTCTTT. This translates into CASRDTMGQGAVNTEAFF. The whole variable domain, filled in from reference TRBV7-9 and TRBJ1-1, reads DTGVSQNPRHKITKRGQNVTFRCDPISEHNRLYWYRQTLGQGPEFLTYFQNEAQLEKSRLLSDRFSAERPKGSFSTLEIQRTEQGDSAMYLCASRDTMGQGAVNTEAFFGQGTRLTVV.